This T cell receptor beta chain was recorded in a study of blood T cell repertoires in COVID-19. Study-level background: There were acute and convalescent COVID-19 samples, and they came from the United States, Italy and Spain. PBMCs, B-cell-depleted T cells, or T cells provided the cDNA or gDNA that made up the material.

The CDR3 totals 16 residues. V gave up 2 bases and J gave up 5 bases, with 19 bases separating them. Germline assignment: CDR1 SGHDT and CDR2 YYEEEE. Authors' methods: Reference gene primer amplification gave nucleated cell count estimates. The protocol was immunoSEQ multiplex PCR, while the TCRdb copy is restricted to in-frame clones and leaves out a portion. V and J calls plus clone size are reproduced from that table; the DNA served to infer D and trimming. The sample holds under 150,000 clones; roughly 90% are singletons and the top ten take roughly a tenth. Sequenced material: peripheral blood. The TCR originated in a man aged 45-65 years with active or convalescent COVID-19. This chain uses TRBV5-6 with TRBJ2-5; D possibly corresponds to TRBD1 (8 bases). CDR3 in amino acids: CASSFRTGRDTETQYF. In DNA form, the CDR3 reads TGTGCCAGCAGCTTCCGGACAGGGAGGGATACGGAGACCCAGTACTTC.